A single sample is the source of the 8 T cell receptor beta chains below, sequenced in a study of blood T cell repertoires in COVID-19. Method: immunoSEQ multiplex PCR; TCRdb's copy keeps in-frame clones and lacks some. This sample has 340,000 or so clones, with around 86% found just once. The sample was peripheral blood. The receptors come from a middle-aged man with active or convalescent COVID-19.

The chain employs TRBV6-5 and TRBJ1-1; D is perhaps TRBD1 (5 bases). CDR3 length: 13 residues. Germline loops: CDR1 MNHEY, CDR2 SVGAGI. V lost 2 bases to trimming and J lost 4 bases, with 8 bases between them. The CDR3 DNA reads as TGTGCCAGCAGTTACGCCGGGGGCACTGAAGCTTTCTTT. Its translation is CASSYAGGTEAFF.

The chain carries TRBV4-3 and TRBJ2-3; maybe TRBD1 (6 bases). The CDR3 sequence is 16 residues long. The ends were cut back, 3 bases at V and 0 bases at J, with 13 bases in the middle. Looked up from germline, CDR1 is LGHNA and CDR2 is YSLEER. CDR3 in amino acids: CASSQDYRASTDTQYF. The CDR3 region has the DNA TGCGCCAGCAGCCAGGATTACAGGGCTAGCACAGATACGCAGTATTTT.

This clone was observed once. The chain employs TRBV27 and TRBJ2-7; 9 bases agree with TRBD1. Germline V lookup: CDR1 MNHEY, CDR2 SMNVEV (reference sequence). The CDR3 loop spans 14 amino acids. V shed 5 bases, J shed 3 bases, and the junction held 5 bases outside the gene matches. The CDR3 nucleotides are TGTGCCAGCAGTCCCGGGACAGGGATCTACGAGCAGTACTTC. It codes for CASSPGTGIYEQYF.

The chain employs TRBV30 and TRBJ2-3; 14 bases align to TRBD2. In germline, CDR1 is GTSNPN, CDR2 SVGIG (reference sequence). The CDR3 length is 17 residues. The V and J ends lost 5 bases and 2 bases, in that order; junction bases with no gene match: 9. The CDR3 DNA reads TGTGCCTGGGGGACTAGCGGGAGCCGTACCCACACAGATACGCAGTATTTT. It is translated as CAWGTSGSRTHTDTQYF.

The chain combines TRBV5-8 with TRBJ2-2; 7 bases line up with TRBD1. Germline CDR1 reads SGHTS; CDR2 reads YDEGEE. Trimming removed 0 bases from V and 2 bases from J; junction bases left unmatched: 4. The CDR3 sequence is 16 residues long. The CDR3 coding sequence is TGTGCCAGCAGCTTGGGACAGGGAATAAACACCGGGGAGCTGTTTTTT. Its translation is CASSLGQGINTGELFF.

CDR3 amino acids: CASSRLDRGGETQYF. CDR3 coding DNA: TGCGCCAGCAGTCGATTGGACAGGGGAGGAGAGACCCAGTACTTC. The chain uses TRBV5-1 and TRBJ2-5; TRBD1 matches 9 bases. Trimming at V came to 5 bases and at J to 4 bases, leaving 9 bases not matched to a gene. Germline V gives CDR1 SGHRS, CDR2 YFSETQ. CDR3 size: 15 residues.

The V and J genes are TRBV12-3 or TRBV12-4 and TRBJ1-1; D is unclear. This CDR3 is built from 13 residues. V was cut by 1 base and J by 4 bases, with 7 bases left in between. CDR3 protein: CASSLVFGTEAFF. In nucleotides, the CDR3 is TGTGCCAGCAGTTTAGTTTTCGGCACTGAAGCTTTCTTT.

The chain is built from TRBV29-1 and TRBJ2-3; TRBD2 matches 8 bases. The CDR3 is 16 residues long. Germline CDR1 and CDR2: SQVTM and ANQGSEA. V lost 4 bases, J lost 4 bases, and 13 bases stayed unmatched. CDR3 nucleotide sequence: TGCAGCGTTGTTCAGCCCGGGGGGGCCGTAGCAGATACGCAGTATTTT. Its translation is CSVVQPGGAVADTQYF.